Reported below is one TCR beta chain. The antigen remains undetermined. CDR3 size: 12 residues. Trimming removed 0 bases from V and 4 bases from J, with 4 bases in between. The germline CDR1 and CDR2 sequences are DFQATT and SNEGSKA (reference sequence). Thyroid ultrasound, orbital computed tomography, clinical symptoms, and serum thyroxine and TRAb underpinned diagnoses. PBMCs came from about 10 ml fresh peripheral blood. Using RNA transcripts as the source, TCR beta CDR3 regions were amplified. Using the HTBI primer set, a first-round RT-PCR was run on the TCR CDR3. TCRdb re-derived calls from the multiplex PCR reads in MiXCR, one entry per CDR3 protein. The repertoire has about 500,000 distinct CDR3 sequences, under 20% of them found once; the top ten carry approximately 18%. The data originate from a study of T cells in Graves' hyperthyroidism and ophthalmopathy. Study-wide results and limits: Classification by a 13 V-J model distinguished ophthalmopathy from stable hyperthyroidism.

The V call is TRBV20-1, the J call TRBJ1-3; D is uncertain. Material: blood. This receptor was taken from a woman aged 18-29 years with Graves' ophthalmopathy. The DNA of the CDR3 is TGCAGTGCTAGAGATCGAGGAAACACCATATATTTT. Protein product: CSARDRGNTIYF.